A selection of T cell receptor beta chains follows, all from one sample in a study of blood T cells in healthy people across ages. TCRdb analysed the 5' RACE reads with MiXCR anew, one entry per CDR3 protein. The data contain around 1,100,000 distinct CDR3 sequences, less than 45% of them singletons. Sequenced material: blood. Receptors originate from a man younger than 35 in good health. Each CDR3 is given with its conserved first and last residue. D genes are given only for firm matches. The size of a clone is reported for some rows only, either as once, few or many, or as a class for expanded clones.

d_gene: TRBD2; abundance: few; j_gene: TRBJ2-7; v_gene: TRBV5-6; CDR3aa: CASHSPAGANYEQYF; CDR3nt: TGTGCCAGCCACTCCCCAGCGGGGGCAAACTACGAGCAGTACTTC
d_gene: NA; abundance: NA; j_gene: TRBJ2-3; v_gene: TRBV11-1; CDR3aa: CASSLGATLHDTQYF; CDR3nt: TGTGCCAGCAGCTTGGGCGCCACACTACACGATACGCAGTATTTT
d_gene: NA; abundance: NA; j_gene: TRBJ2-3; v_gene: TRBV30; CDR3aa: CAWSVRIPRSDTQYF; CDR3nt: TGTGCCTGGAGTGTACGGATTCCCCGGTCGGATACGCAGTATTTT
d_gene: NA; abundance: few; j_gene: TRBJ1-2; v_gene: TRBV5-6; CDR3aa: CASSFVGQIANYGYTF; CDR3nt: TGTGCCAGCAGCTTTGTGGGACAAATAGCTAACTATGGCTACACCTTC
d_gene: TRBD1; abundance: many; j_gene: TRBJ2-5; v_gene: TRBV4-3; CDR3aa: CASSQTGTGGWVQETQYF; CDR3nt: TGCGCCAGCAGCCAGACCGGGACAGGGGGCTGGGTCCAAGAGACCCAGTACTTC
d_gene: NA; abundance: NA; j_gene: TRBJ2-3; v_gene: TRBV24-1; CDR3aa: CVTSDGGGYNTDTQYF; CDR3nt: TGTGTCACCAGTGATGGGGGGGGCTACAACACAGATACGCAGTATTTT
d_gene: NA; abundance: NA; j_gene: TRBJ2-3; v_gene: TRBV4-3; CDR3aa: CASSQWGEVDTQYF; CDR3nt: TGCGCCAGCAGCCAGTGGGGGGAGGTAGATACGCAGTATTTT
d_gene: NA; abundance: NA; j_gene: TRBJ1-4; v_gene: TRBV28; CDR3aa: CASSPLTGTTNEKLFF; CDR3nt: TGTGCCAGCAGCCCGCTTACAGGGACAACTAATGAAAAACTGTTTTTT
d_gene: TRBD1; abundance: NA; j_gene: TRBJ2-3; v_gene: TRBV13; CDR3aa: CASSKYRGTSTDTQYF; CDR3nt: TGTGCCAGCAGCAAATACAGGGGGACTAGCACAGATACGCAGTATTTT
d_gene: NA; abundance: NA; j_gene: TRBJ2-1; v_gene: TRBV3-1; CDR3aa: CASSLYGLNEQFF; CDR3nt: TGTGCCAGCAGCCTTTATGGGCTCAATGAGCAGTTCTTC
d_gene: NA; abundance: few; j_gene: TRBJ1-5; v_gene: TRBV20-1; CDR3aa: CSARDALGGVFPYSNQPQHF; CDR3nt: TGCAGTGCTAGAGATGCTCTCGGAGGGGTATTCCCTTATAGCAATCAGCCCCAGCATTTT
d_gene: NA; abundance: NA; j_gene: TRBJ1-2; v_gene: TRBV3-1; CDR3aa: CASSQVEEEKGYGYTF; CDR3nt: TGTGCCAGCAGCCAAGTGGAGGAAGAGAAGGGCTATGGCTACACCTTC
d_gene: NA; abundance: many; j_gene: TRBJ2-5; v_gene: TRBV4-3; CDR3aa: CASSQGQHGTQYF; CDR3nt: TGCGCCAGCAGCCAAGGACAGCATGGGACCCAGTACTTC
d_gene: NA; abundance: NA; j_gene: TRBJ1-1; v_gene: TRBV4-1; CDR3aa: CASRGREHTEAFF; CDR3nt: TGCGCCAGCAGAGGGAGGGAGCACACTGAAGCTTTCTTT
d_gene: NA; abundance: few; j_gene: TRBJ2-1; v_gene: TRBV2; CDR3aa: CASSDLGSGEQFF; CDR3nt: TGTGCCAGCAGTGATCTTGGTTCCGGGGAGCAGTTCTTC
d_gene: NA; abundance: NA; j_gene: TRBJ2-3; v_gene: TRBV7-2; CDR3aa: CASSLFVGQDTDTQYF; CDR3nt: TGTGCCAGCAGCTTATTTGTAGGACAAGATACAGATACGCAGTATTTT
d_gene: NA; abundance: few; j_gene: TRBJ1-4; v_gene: TRBV5-1; CDR3aa: CASRWGDEKLFF; CDR3nt: TGCGCCAGCAGGTGGGGTGATGAAAAACTGTTTTTT
d_gene: TRBD1; abundance: few; j_gene: TRBJ2-3; v_gene: TRBV28; CDR3aa: CASSSPDRGLGDTQYF; CDR3nt: TGTGCCAGCAGTTCTCCGGACAGGGGGCTAGGAGATACGCAGTATTTT
d_gene: TRBD1; abundance: many; j_gene: TRBJ2-3; v_gene: TRBV18; CDR3aa: CASSPRTGGTDTQYF; CDR3nt: TGTGCCAGCAGCCCCCGGACAGGGGGCACAGATACGCAGTATTTT
d_gene: NA; abundance: NA; j_gene: TRBJ2-3; v_gene: TRBV5-1; CDR3aa: CASSLAAGRDRDTQYF; CDR3nt: TGCGCCAGCAGCCTCGCCGCGGGACGGGATAGGGATACGCAGTATTTT
d_gene: NA; abundance: many; j_gene: TRBJ2-7; v_gene: TRBV6-2/TRBV6-3; CDR3aa: CASSQGLTYEQYF; CDR3nt: TGTGCCAGCAGCCAGGGACTGACCTACGAGCAGTACTTC
d_gene: NA; abundance: NA; j_gene: TRBJ2-3; v_gene: TRBV9; CDR3aa: CASSVAALSTDTQYF; CDR3nt: TGTGCCAGCAGCGTAGCGGCTCTTAGCACAGATACGCAGTATTTT
d_gene: NA; abundance: many; j_gene: TRBJ2-3; v_gene: TRBV7-2; CDR3aa: CASSLGPLADTQYF; CDR3nt: TGTGCCAGCAGCTTAGGTCCGCTAGCCGATACGCAGTATTTT
d_gene: TRBD2; abundance: NA; j_gene: TRBJ2-1; v_gene: TRBV29-1; CDR3aa: CSAQRGTSANNEQFF; CDR3nt: TGCAGCGCCCAACGGGGGACTAGCGCAAACAATGAGCAGTTCTTC
d_gene: TRBD1; abundance: NA; j_gene: TRBJ2-7; v_gene: TRBV10-3; CDR3aa: CAINLGQGGDEQYF; CDR3nt: TGTGCCATCAACCTTGGACAGGGAGGCGACGAGCAGTACTTC
d_gene: NA; abundance: NA; j_gene: TRBJ1-2; v_gene: TRBV9; CDR3aa: CASSVGLRASNYGYTF; CDR3nt: TGTGCCAGCAGCGTAGGTTTAAGGGCCTCTAACTATGGCTACACCTTC
d_gene: TRBD1; abundance: NA; j_gene: TRBJ1-2; v_gene: TRBV14; CDR3aa: CASSPDVGQTYGYTF; CDR3nt: TGTGCCAGCAGCCCCGACGTGGGACAGACCTATGGCTACACCTTC
d_gene: NA; abundance: few; j_gene: TRBJ2-3; v_gene: TRBV6-6; CDR3aa: CASSPRPTSTDTQYF; CDR3nt: TGTGCCAGCAGCCCCAGACCCACAAGCACAGATACGCAGTATTTT
d_gene: NA; abundance: few; j_gene: TRBJ1-4; v_gene: TRBV25-1; CDR3aa: CASSEWGSINEKLFF; CDR3nt: TGTGCCAGCAGTGAATGGGGCAGCATTAATGAAAAACTGTTTTTT
d_gene: NA; abundance: NA; j_gene: TRBJ2-3; v_gene: TRBV12-3/TRBV12-4; CDR3aa: CASTRNRWGESTDTQYF; CDR3nt: TGTGCCAGCACTCGAAATCGGTGGGGGGAAAGCACAGATACGCAGTATTTT
d_gene: NA; abundance: NA; j_gene: TRBJ2-5; v_gene: TRBV5-6; CDR3aa: CASSLGLGEHNEQYF; CDR3nt: TGTGCCAGCAGCTTGGGTCTGGGGGAGCACAATGAGCAGTACTTC
d_gene: NA; abundance: few; j_gene: TRBJ2-1; v_gene: TRBV29-1; CDR3aa: CSKQNNEQFF; CDR3nt: TGCAGCAAGCAAAACAATGAGCAGTTCTTC
d_gene: TRBD1; abundance: NA; j_gene: TRBJ2-3; v_gene: TRBV12-3/TRBV12-4; CDR3aa: CAGSSTGTGGTDTQYF; CDR3nt: TGTGCCGGCAGTTCCACCGGGACAGGGGGCACAGATACGCAGTATTTT
d_gene: NA; abundance: many; j_gene: TRBJ2-7; v_gene: TRBV10-3; CDR3aa: CAISVPTGNSYEQYF; CDR3nt: TGTGCCATCAGTGTGCCGACAGGTAACTCCTACGAGCAGTACTTC
d_gene: NA; abundance: NA; j_gene: TRBJ1-1; v_gene: TRBV4-3; CDR3aa: CASSQSFDHDGTEAFF; CDR3nt: TGCGCCAGCAGCCAATCATTTGACCATGATGGCACTGAAGCTTTCTTT
d_gene: TRBD1; abundance: NA; j_gene: TRBJ2-3; v_gene: TRBV5-1; CDR3aa: CASSTGDRVPTDTQYF; CDR3nt: TGCGCCAGCAGCACAGGGGACAGGGTCCCCACAGATACGCAGTATTTT
d_gene: TRBD1; abundance: NA; j_gene: TRBJ1-4; v_gene: TRBV7-8; CDR3aa: CASSFRDRGRRAHEKLFF; CDR3nt: TGTGCCAGCAGCTTCCGGGACAGGGGGCGCCGAGCCCATGAAAAACTGTTTTTT
d_gene: NA; abundance: NA; j_gene: TRBJ1-5; v_gene: TRBV3-1; CDR3aa: CASSQGSEGQPQHF; CDR3nt: TGTGCCAGCAGCCAAGGATCGGAAGGTCAGCCCCAGCATTTT
d_gene: NA; abundance: few; j_gene: TRBJ1-2; v_gene: TRBV6-2/TRBV6-3; CDR3aa: CASSTSLLPVDGYTF; CDR3nt: TGTGCCAGCAGTACCAGTTTACTCCCGGTGGATGGCTACACCTTC
d_gene: NA; abundance: NA; j_gene: TRBJ1-5; v_gene: TRBV24-1; CDR3aa: CATSDQRTDSNQPQHF; CDR3nt: TGTGCCACCAGTGACCAAAGGACAGATAGCAATCAGCCCCAGCATTTT
d_gene: NA; abundance: NA; j_gene: TRBJ1-2; v_gene: TRBV29-1; CDR3aa: CSVVSGNGYTF; CDR3nt: TGCAGCGTTGTGTCCGGGAACGGCTACACCTTC
d_gene: NA; abundance: few; j_gene: TRBJ1-5; v_gene: TRBV6-1; CDR3aa: CASSERGVNQPQHF; CDR3nt: TGTGCCAGCAGTGAAAGGGGAGTCAATCAGCCCCAGCATTTT
d_gene: NA; abundance: NA; j_gene: TRBJ2-3; v_gene: TRBV6-1; CDR3aa: CASSTPGHADTQYF; CDR3nt: TGTGCCAGCAGTACCCCGGGACACGCGGATACGCAGTATTTT
d_gene: TRBD1; abundance: once; j_gene: TRBJ2-2; v_gene: TRBV3-1; CDR3aa: CASSPRTGPTGELFF; CDR3nt: TGTGCCAGCAGCCCGAGGACAGGGCCCACCGGGGAGCTGTTTTTT
d_gene: NA; abundance: few; j_gene: TRBJ2-3; v_gene: TRBV7-2; CDR3aa: CASSFRMGTQYF; CDR3nt: TGTGCCAGCAGCTTCCGTATGGGGACGCAGTATTTT
d_gene: NA; abundance: few; j_gene: TRBJ1-2; v_gene: TRBV19; CDR3aa: CASTSGTGGSGYTF; CDR3nt: TGTGCCAGTACCTCCGGGACGGGCGGAAGTGGCTACACCTTC
d_gene: NA; abundance: few; j_gene: TRBJ2-1; v_gene: TRBV4-1; CDR3aa: CASSQPYRDDNEQFF; CDR3nt: TGCGCCAGCAGCCAACCTTATAGGGATGACAATGAGCAGTTCTTC
d_gene: NA; abundance: few; j_gene: TRBJ1-3; v_gene: TRBV7-3; CDR3aa: CASSLVPGNTIYF; CDR3nt: TGTGCCAGCAGCTTGGTTCCTGGAAACACCATATATTTT
d_gene: TRBD2; abundance: NA; j_gene: TRBJ2-5; v_gene: TRBV10-3; CDR3aa: CAISESRTSSNEQYF; CDR3nt: TGTGCCATCAGTGAGTCCCGGACTAGCTCCAATGAGCAGTACTTC
d_gene: NA; abundance: many; j_gene: TRBJ2-7; v_gene: TRBV11-2; CDR3aa: CASSLGKYEQYF; CDR3nt: TGTGCCAGCAGCCTAGGAAAATACGAGCAGTACTTC
d_gene: TRBD1; abundance: many; j_gene: TRBJ2-5; v_gene: TRBV4-2; CDR3aa: CASSQGLGTDQETQYF; CDR3nt: TGTGCCAGCAGCCAAGGACTCGGGACAGACCAAGAGACCCAGTACTTC
d_gene: NA; abundance: NA; j_gene: TRBJ2-7; v_gene: TRBV21-1; CDR3aa: CASSKGECNEQYF; CDR3nt: TGTGCCAGCAGCAAGGGAGAATGCAATGAGCAGTACTTC
d_gene: NA; abundance: NA; j_gene: TRBJ2-5; v_gene: TRBV12-3/TRBV12-4; CDR3aa: CASSLSRADRYNEQYF; CDR3nt: TGTGCCAGCAGTTTATCTCGAGCGGATAGATACAATGAGCAGTACTTC
d_gene: NA; abundance: few; j_gene: TRBJ1-1; v_gene: TRBV9; CDR3aa: CASSVGVSNTEAFF; CDR3nt: TGTGCCAGCAGCGTAGGGGTATCAAACACTGAAGCTTTCTTT
d_gene: TRBD2; abundance: few; j_gene: TRBJ2-3; v_gene: TRBV5-1; CDR3aa: CASSYSGGAADTQYF; CDR3nt: TGCGCCAGCAGCTATAGCGGGGGGGCGGCAGATACGCAGTATTTT
d_gene: TRBD1; abundance: NA; j_gene: TRBJ2-2; v_gene: TRBV28; CDR3aa: CASSLVGAVGQRYTGELFF; CDR3nt: TGTGCCAGCAGTTTAGTCGGCGCAGTGGGACAGCGATACACCGGGGAGCTGTTTTTT
d_gene: NA; abundance: NA; j_gene: TRBJ1-2; v_gene: TRBV12-3/TRBV12-4; CDR3aa: CASRKGNYGYTF; CDR3nt: TGTGCCAGCAGGAAAGGGAACTATGGCTACACCTTC
d_gene: NA; abundance: NA; j_gene: TRBJ1-5; v_gene: TRBV7-2; CDR3aa: CASSLGSDFSNQPQHF; CDR3nt: TGTGCCAGCAGCTTAGGTTCGGACTTTAGCAATCAGCCCCAGCATTTT